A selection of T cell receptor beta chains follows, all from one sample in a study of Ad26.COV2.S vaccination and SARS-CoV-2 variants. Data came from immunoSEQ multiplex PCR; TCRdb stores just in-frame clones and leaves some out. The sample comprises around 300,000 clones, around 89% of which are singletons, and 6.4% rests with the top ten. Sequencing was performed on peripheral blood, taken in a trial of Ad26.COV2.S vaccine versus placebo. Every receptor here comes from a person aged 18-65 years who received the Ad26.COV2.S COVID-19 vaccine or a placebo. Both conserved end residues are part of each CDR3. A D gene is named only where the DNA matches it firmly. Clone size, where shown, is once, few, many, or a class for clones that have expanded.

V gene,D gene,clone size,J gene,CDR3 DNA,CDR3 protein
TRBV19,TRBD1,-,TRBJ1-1,TGTGCCAGTAGTATGGACAGGGGGATGAAAGCTTTCTTT,CASSMDRGMKAFF
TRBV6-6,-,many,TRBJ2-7,TGTGCCAGCGAGGATGGGGCAGGGGTGTTCGAGCAGTACTTC,CASEDGAGVFEQYF
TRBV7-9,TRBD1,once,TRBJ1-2,TGTGCCAGCAGCCAAAGCCGGGGACAGGTGAATGGCTACACCTTC,CASSQSRGQVNGYTF
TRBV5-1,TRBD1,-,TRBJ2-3,TGCGCCAGCAGATCGACAGGGGGCGGCACAGATACGCAGTATTTT,CASRSTGGGTDTQYF
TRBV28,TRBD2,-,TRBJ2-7,TGTGCCAGCAGTTTCCTTACTAGCGGGAGAACATACGAGCAGTACTTC,CASSFLTSGRTYEQYF
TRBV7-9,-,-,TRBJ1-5,TGTGCCAGCAGCTTTGGTCGGGACTCCCAGCCCCAGCATTTT,CASSFGRDSQPQHF
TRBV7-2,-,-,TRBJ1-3,TGTGCCAGCTGCAAGTGGGCGAGTGAGGGAAACACCATATATTTT,CASCKWASEGNTIYF
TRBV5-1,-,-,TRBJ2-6,TGCGCCAGCGGGACACAGGGCTCTGGGGCCAACGTCCTGACTTTC,CASGTQGSGANVLTF
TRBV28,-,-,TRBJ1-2,TGTGCCAGCAGACCCTCACAGAACGATGGCTACACCTTC,CASRPSQNDGYTF
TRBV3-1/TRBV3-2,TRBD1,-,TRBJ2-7,TGTGCCAGCAGCCATTCCGGACAGGGGTTCTACGAGCAGTACTTC,CASSHSGQGFYEQYF
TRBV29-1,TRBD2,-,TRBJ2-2,TGCAGCGTTGTGGCTAGCGGGAGTTCCGGGGAGCTGTTTTTT,CSVVASGSSGELFF
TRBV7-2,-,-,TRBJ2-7,TGTGCCAGCAGCTTAGACTCGGTCGGAGCCTACGAGCAGTACTTC,CASSLDSVGAYEQYF
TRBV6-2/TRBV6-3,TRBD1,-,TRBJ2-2,TGTGCCAGCAGTTCCAAATCCGGACAGGGAACCGGGGAGCTGTTTTTT,CASSSKSGQGTGELFF
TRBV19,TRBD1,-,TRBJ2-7,TGTGCCAGCAACTTTGGTTCAGGGGGACACGAGCAGTACTTC,CASNFGSGGHEQYF
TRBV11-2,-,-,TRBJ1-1,TGTGCCAGCAGCTTAGGATTAGGGGTGAACACTGAAGCTTTCTTT,CASSLGLGVNTEAFF
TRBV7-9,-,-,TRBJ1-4,TGTGCCAGCAGCTTAGTGGAAACTAATGAAAAACTGTTTTTT,CASSLVETNEKLFF
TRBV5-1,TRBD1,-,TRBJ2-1,TGCGCCAGCAGCTTTGGACAGGGGAGCGGGCATGAGCAGTTCTTC,CASSFGQGSGHEQFF
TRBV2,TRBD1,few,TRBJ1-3,TGTGCCAGCAGCCCCCCGGGACAGCTATACTCTGGAAACACCATATATTTT,CASSPPGQLYSGNTIYF
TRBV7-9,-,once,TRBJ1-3,TGTGCCAGCAGCGACCTCGGGACGGCCTCTGGAAACACCATATATTTT,CASSDLGTASGNTIYF
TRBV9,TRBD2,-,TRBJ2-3,TGTGCCAGCAGCGGGGCGGGAGGGGGTATCACAGATACGCAGTATTTT,CASSGAGGGITDTQYF
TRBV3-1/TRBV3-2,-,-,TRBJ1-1,TGTGCCAGCAGCCAAGAAGTATCGGGTTCTGAAGCTTTCTTT,CASSQEVSGSEAFF
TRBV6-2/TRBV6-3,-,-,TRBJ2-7,TGTGCCAGCAGTGAGGGACTTCTGGTGCAGTACTTC,CASSEGLLVQYF
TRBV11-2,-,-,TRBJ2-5,TGTGCCAGCTCCCGGGCCCCCGAGGGGGGGCAAGAGACCCAGTACTTC,CASSRAPEGGQETQYF
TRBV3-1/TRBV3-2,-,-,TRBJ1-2,TGTGCCAGCAGCCAAGGTCCCGGGGACCGTGGCTACACCTTC,CASSQGPGDRGYTF
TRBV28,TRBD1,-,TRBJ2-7,TGTGCCAGCAGTCCCATGACAGGGGGCTCCTACGAGCAGTACTTC,CASSPMTGGSYEQYF
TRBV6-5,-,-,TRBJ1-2,TGTGCCAGCAGTTATTTAGAAGGGAGCTACACCTTC,CASSYLEGSYTF
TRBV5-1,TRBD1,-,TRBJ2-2,TGCGCCAGCAGCATTCGGGACAGGGAAAAGACCGGGGAGCTGTTTTTT,CASSIRDREKTGELFF
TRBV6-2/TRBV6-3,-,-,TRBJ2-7,TGTGCCAGCAGTTACCTCCGGGACCAGGGGACCTACGAGCAGTACTTC,CASSYLRDQGTYEQYF
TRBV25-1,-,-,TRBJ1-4,TGTGCCAGCAGTGACCCGGGACAATTTAATGAAAAACTGTTTTTT,CASSDPGQFNEKLFF
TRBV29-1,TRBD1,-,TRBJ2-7,TGCAGCGTTGAATTATATTCCCGGGACAGGATAGCCTACGAGCAGTACTTC,CSVELYSRDRIAYEQYF
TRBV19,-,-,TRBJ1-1,TGTGCCAGTAGTATCGACACTGAAGCTTTCTTT,CASSIDTEAFF
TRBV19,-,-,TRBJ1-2,TGTGCCAGTAGTTCAAAAGGGACGGGAGGAAACTATGGCTACACCTTC,CASSSKGTGGNYGYTF
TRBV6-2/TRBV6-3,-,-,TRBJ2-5,TGTGCCAGCAGTAACCCTTTGGAGACCCAGTACTTC,CASSNPLETQYF
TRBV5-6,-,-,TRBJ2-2,TGTGCCAGCAGCGTCCGGGACTTTTACACCGGGGAGCTGTTTTTT,CASSVRDFYTGELFF
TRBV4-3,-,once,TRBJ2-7,TGCGCCAGCAGCGGGGACCGGGCAGAGCAGTACTTC,CASSGDRAEQYF
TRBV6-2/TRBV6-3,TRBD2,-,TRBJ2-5,TGTGCCAGCAGTTTCCGGACTAGCGGGAGGGCCTCGGAGACCCAGTACTTC,CASSFRTSGRASETQYF
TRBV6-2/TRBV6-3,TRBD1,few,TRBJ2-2,TGTGCCAGCAGTTTCCGGGACAGGGCTAACACCGGGGAGCTGTTTTTT,CASSFRDRANTGELFF
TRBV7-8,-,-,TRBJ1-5,TGTGCCAGCAGCATTGGACAGCCGGTGCGGCAGCCCCAGCATTTT,CASSIGQPVRQPQHF
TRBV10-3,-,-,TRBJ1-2,TGTGCCATCAGTGGCAGGGACTATGGCTACACCTTC,CAISGRDYGYTF
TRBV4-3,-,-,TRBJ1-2,TGCGCCAGCAGCCAGCCCGGCCAAGATCAGGGTGGCTACACCTTC,CASSQPGQDQGGYTF
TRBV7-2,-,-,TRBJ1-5,TGTGCCAGCAGCTTCGGCAGGCAGCCCCAGCATTTT,CASSFGRQPQHF
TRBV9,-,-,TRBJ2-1,TGTGCCAGCAGCGTGACCAGGGCGGTGAGTGAGCAGTTCTTC,CASSVTRAVSEQFF
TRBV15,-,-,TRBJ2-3,TGTGCCACCAGCAGAGGGCAGGGAGAAGATACGCAGTATTTT,CATSRGQGEDTQYF
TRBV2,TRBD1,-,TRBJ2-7,TGTGCCAGCAGTGGACAGGGGGCCCCCTACGAGCAGTACTTC,CASSGQGAPYEQYF
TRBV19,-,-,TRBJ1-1,TGTGCCAGTAGTATGGGTCCCACAGGCGGGAGACACACTGAAGCTTTCTTT,CASSMGPTGGRHTEAFF
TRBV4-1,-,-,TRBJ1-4,TGCGCCAGCAGCCCAGGGATAACTAATGAAAAACTGTTTTTT,CASSPGITNEKLFF
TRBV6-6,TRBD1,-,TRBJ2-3,TGTGCCAGCAGTCCCGGGACAGGGATCTCTTTGGCAGATACGCAGTATTTT,CASSPGTGISLADTQYF
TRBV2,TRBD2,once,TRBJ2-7,TGTGCCAGCAGCAGTACTATTACTAGCGGGGGGGCCAACGAGCAGTACTTC,CASSSTITSGGANEQYF
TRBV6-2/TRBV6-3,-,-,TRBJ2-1,TGTGCCAGCAGTTACCGGCAGGGAATCCGCAATGAGCAGTTCTTC,CASSYRQGIRNEQFF
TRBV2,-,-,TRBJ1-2,TGTGCCAGCAGTGTGGGGGGTTACTATGGCTACACCTTC,CASSVGGYYGYTF
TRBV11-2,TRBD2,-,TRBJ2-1,TGTGCCAGCAGCTTAGCTAGCGGGGACTACAATGAGCAGTTCTTC,CASSLASGDYNEQFF
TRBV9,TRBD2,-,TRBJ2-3,TGTGCCAGCAGCGTACTAGCGGGGATCACAGATACGCAGTATTTT,CASSVLAGITDTQYF
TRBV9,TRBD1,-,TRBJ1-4,TGTGCCAGCAGCGTAGCACAGGGGGCAACTAATGAAAAACTGTTTTTT,CASSVAQGATNEKLFF
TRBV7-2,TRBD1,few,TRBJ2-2,TGTGCCAGCAGCTTAGGTTCCGGACAGGCAACCGGGGAGCTGTTTTTT,CASSLGSGQATGELFF